Here is one T cell receptor beta chain with its context. This sample is drawn from a study of patients and donors after allogeneic stem cell transplantation. The CDR3 runs to 12 residues. Trimming took 0 bases from V and 10 from J, leaving 10 bases between them. Germline-derived CDR1 and CDR2 are GTSNPN and SVGIG (reference sequence). TCRdb ran MiXCR on the RT-PCR reads and lists one entry per CDR3 protein. The table shows some 880,000 distinct CDR3 sequences, with about 20% occurring only once. This receptor was obtained from a human donor who was either an allogeneic HSCT recipient or a stem cell or donor lymphocyte infusion donor (not recorded which). It is not recorded whose cells these are; they may come from a transplant donor. The sequencing input was blood, either unsorted or a sorted T cell fraction (not recorded which). The chain combines TRBV30 with TRBJ2-1; D gene unclear. The CDR3 region has the DNA TGTGCCTGGAGTGTAACGTCTATGGAGCAGTTCTTC. This gives the protein CAWSVTSMEQFF.